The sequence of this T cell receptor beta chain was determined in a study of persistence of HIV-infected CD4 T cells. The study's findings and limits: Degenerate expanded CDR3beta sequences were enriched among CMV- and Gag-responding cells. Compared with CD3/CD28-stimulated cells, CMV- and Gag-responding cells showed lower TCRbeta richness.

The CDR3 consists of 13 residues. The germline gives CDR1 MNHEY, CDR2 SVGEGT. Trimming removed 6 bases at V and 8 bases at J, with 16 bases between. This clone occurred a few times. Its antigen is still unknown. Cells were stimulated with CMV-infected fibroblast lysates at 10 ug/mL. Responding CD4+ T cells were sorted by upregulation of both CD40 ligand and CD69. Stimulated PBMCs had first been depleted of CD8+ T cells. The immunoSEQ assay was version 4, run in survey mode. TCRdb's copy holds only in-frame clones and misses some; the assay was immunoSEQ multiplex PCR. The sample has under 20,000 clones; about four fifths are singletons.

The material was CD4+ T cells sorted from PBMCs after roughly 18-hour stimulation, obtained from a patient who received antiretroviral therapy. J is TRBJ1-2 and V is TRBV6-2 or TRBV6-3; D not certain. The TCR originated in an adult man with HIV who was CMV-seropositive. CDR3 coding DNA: TGTGCCAGCAGCCCTGGGTTAGGACGGGGCTACACCTTC. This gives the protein CASSPGLGRGYTF.